Described below is a single TCR beta chain sequence and its context. Its specificity is not known. CDR3 length: 14 amino acids. Trimming left V 5 bases short and J 4 bases short, with 9 bases between. The data were obtained in a study of post-analysis software for immune sequencing data. Across the whole study: Patients had relapsing-remitting, secondary progressive or progressive-relapsing multiple sclerosis; some lacked subtype.

Unique-molecular-identifier-tagged TCR beta cDNA libraries were used. Input populations of roughly 0.85 to 11 million T cells gave rise to roughly 500,000 cDNA molecules. TCRdb re-derived calls from the PCR reads in MiXCR, one entry per CDR3 protein. The sample yields approximately 730,000 distinct CDR3 sequences, 25% to 30% seen once. Study observations and caveats: When compared against controls, multiple sclerosis patients showed significantly lower normalized Chao1 diversity. Patients used a few TRBV segments, including TRBV5-6, TRBV5-1 and TRBV20-1, more often than controls.

This clonotype was obtained from a girl between 5 and 17 years old with multiple sclerosis. The chain uses TRBV12-3 or TRBV12-4 and TRBJ1-6; D remains unclear. The sample taken for sequencing was blood. The chain's CDR3 is CASSPGRYNSPLHF. CDR3 DNA: TGTGCCAGCAGTCCCGGGAGGTATAATTCACCCCTCCACTTT.